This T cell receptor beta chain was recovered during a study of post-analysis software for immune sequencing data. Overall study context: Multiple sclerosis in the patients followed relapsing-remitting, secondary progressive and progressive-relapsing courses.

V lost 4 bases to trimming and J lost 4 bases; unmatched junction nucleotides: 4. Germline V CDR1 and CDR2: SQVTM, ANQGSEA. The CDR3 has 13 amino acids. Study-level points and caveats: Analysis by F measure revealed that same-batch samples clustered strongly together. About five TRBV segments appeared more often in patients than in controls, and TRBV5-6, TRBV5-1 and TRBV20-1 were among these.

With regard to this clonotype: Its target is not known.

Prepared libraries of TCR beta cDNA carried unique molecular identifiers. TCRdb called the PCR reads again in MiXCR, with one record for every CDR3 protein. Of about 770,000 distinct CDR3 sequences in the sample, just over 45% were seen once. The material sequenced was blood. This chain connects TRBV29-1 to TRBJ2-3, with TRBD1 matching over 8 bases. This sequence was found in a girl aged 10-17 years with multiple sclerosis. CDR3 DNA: TGCAGCGTTGGACAGGGGCGCGCAGATACGCAGTATTTT. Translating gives CSVGQGRADTQYF.